This is a list of T cell receptor beta chains from one sample in a study of T-cell reconstitution after alpha-beta-depleted transplantation in children. From the PCR reads, TCRdb called clonotypes with MiXCR, one entry per CDR3 protein. This sample yields 300,000 or so distinct CDR3 sequences, of which over 20% are seen a single time; approximately 11% belongs to the top ten. This material consisted of PBMCs, mostly from graft donor cells, taken 180 days after TCRalphabeta/CD19-depleted stem cell transplant. The receptor set was obtained from a male patient between 5 and 17 years old who had a stem cell transplant for acute lymphoblastic leukemia, so the T cells may come from the graft donor. The CDR3 runs from the conserved cysteine through the conserved F or W. Fields, in order: clone size, D gene, J gene, V gene, CDR3 protein, CDR3 DNA. A D gene is named only where the DNA matches it firmly. Where a row states a size, it is once, few, many or the class of an expanded clone; other rows omit it.

clone_size: few; d_call: TRBD1; j_call: TRBJ1-5; v_call: TRBV11-2; cdr3_aa: CASSLTGLSRYSNQPQHF; cdr3_nt: TGTGCCAGCAGCTTGACAGGGTTAAGCAGATATAGCAATCAGCCCCAGCATTTT
clone_size: -; d_call: TRBD2; j_call: TRBJ2-2; v_call: TRBV5-4; cdr3_aa: CASSFSGRSVGELFF; cdr3_nt: TGTGCCAGCAGCTTTAGCGGGAGGAGCGTCGGGGAGCTGTTTTTT
clone_size: few; d_call: TRBD2; j_call: TRBJ2-1; v_call: TRBV5-1; cdr3_aa: CASSLSPSGTSGRSSRFF; cdr3_nt: TGCGCCAGCAGCTTGTCGCCGTCGGGGACTAGCGGGAGATCTAGTCGGTTCTTC
clone_size: few; d_call: -; j_call: TRBJ2-1; v_call: TRBV20-1; cdr3_aa: CSAPLAYNEQFF; cdr3_nt: TGCAGTGCCCCACTAGCCTACAATGAGCAGTTCTTC
clone_size: -; d_call: -; j_call: TRBJ1-5; v_call: TRBV20-1; cdr3_aa: CSARHPLANQPQHF; cdr3_nt: TGCAGTGCTAGACATCCCCTCGCGAATCAGCCCCAGCATTTT
clone_size: -; d_call: -; j_call: TRBJ1-6; v_call: TRBV28; cdr3_aa: CASSLHSSYNSPLHF; cdr3_nt: TGTGCCAGCAGTTTACACAGCTCCTATAATTCACCCCTCCACTTT
clone_size: -; d_call: TRBD1; j_call: TRBJ1-2; v_call: TRBV12-3/TRBV12-4; cdr3_aa: CASSRDSHYGYTF; cdr3_nt: TGTGCCAGCAGTCGGGACAGCCACTATGGCTACACCTTC
clone_size: once; d_call: -; j_call: TRBJ2-1; v_call: TRBV7-6; cdr3_aa: CASSLQGGPGGGRSYNEQFF; cdr3_nt: TGTGCCAGCAGCCTCCAGGGGGGACCCGGAGGTGGAAGATCCTACAATGAGCAGTTCTTC
clone_size: -; d_call: TRBD1; j_call: TRBJ2-2; v_call: TRBV5-1; cdr3_aa: CASSNRGFLTGELFF; cdr3_nt: TGCGCCAGCTCCAACAGGGGGTTCCTCACCGGGGAGCTGTTTTTT
clone_size: -; d_call: TRBD2; j_call: TRBJ2-7; v_call: TRBV7-6; cdr3_aa: CASSSVVAGFSYEQYF; cdr3_nt: TGTGCCAGCAGCAGCGTGGTAGCGGGCTTCTCCTACGAGCAGTACTTC
clone_size: few; d_call: -; j_call: TRBJ2-1; v_call: TRBV7-3; cdr3_aa: CASIYPFAGNNEQFF; cdr3_nt: TGTGCCAGCATTTATCCTTTCGCGGGTAACAATGAGCAGTTCTTC